One TCR beta chain is described in this entry. Its matching antigen is unknown. For the second PCR, which ran for about 7 to 11 cycles, a sample-barcoded 5' primer and a J-beta primer mix were used. MiXCR was run by TCRdb on the 5' RACE reads, yielding one entry per CDR3 protein. The sample contains around 1,500,000 distinct CDR3 sequences, approximately 28% of which appear only once. Trimming pared 5 bases from V and 5 bases from J, leaving 16 bases between. The CDR3 is 15 amino acids. Per germline, CDR1 MNHEY and CDR2 SMNVEV (reference sequence). The sample originates from a study of blood T cells in healthy people across ages. Overall study results and limits: Naive CD4+ cells and diversity were both higher in long-lived donors than in aged donors. Percentage of naive T cells showed a strong correlation with TCR beta diversity.

Material for sequencing was blood. The V and J genes are TRBV27 and TRBJ1-5; D is ambiguous. The receptor's source is a woman younger than 45 in good health. The CDR3 sequence: CASSRQLTADQPQHF. The CDR3 DNA is TGTGCCAGCAGTAGACAATTAACAGCAGATCAGCCCCAGCATTTT.